Sequencing of this T cell receptor beta chain was carried out in a study of cytomegalovirus exposure and HLA in healthy donors. Study outcomes and limitations: According to a subsequent analysis, TCR clusters from the first cohort were inclined to appear together in the roughly 120 validation repertoires. Three of the chains that were CMV-associated were confirmed in vitro to be specific for CMV antigens. Reports indicated that the classifier achieved high specificity and sensitivity in diagnosing cytomegalovirus status.

The table came from immunoSEQ multiplex PCR; TCRdb's copy has only in-frame clones and leaves some out. The sample records about 71,000 clones, approximately 94% being singletons. About this clone: Its antigen is unidentified.

Germline CDR1 and CDR2: GTSNPN and SVGIG (reference sequence). The CDR3 length is 12 residues. V was cut by 6 bases and J by 4 bases, with 12 bases left in between. This receptor was taken from a woman under 30 in good health and CMV-seronegative. The sample comprised PBMCs. This chain joins TRBV30 and TRBJ1-2, with TRBD1 as a possible D gene (6 bases). CDR3 sequence reads: CACTQGGYGYTF. The CDR3 nucleotides read TGTGCCTGTACACAGGGTGGCTATGGCTACACCTTC.